The clone carrying this T cell receptor beta chain was observed a few times. The data belong to a study of blood T cell repertoires in COVID-19. Generated by immunoSEQ multiplex PCR, the TCRdb table keeps only in-frame clones and is missing some. Among around 400,000 clones listed, around four fifths were seen once. The V end was cut by 0 bases, the J end by 7 bases, with 8 bases between. Germline loops: CDR1 SGDLS, CDR2 YYNGEE. The CDR3 loop spans 14 amino acids. Sequenced material: PBMCs or T cells enriched from blood (not recorded which). This receptor was taken from a woman between 50 and 59 years old who had recovered from COVID-19. The V and J genes are TRBV9 and TRBJ1-6; D gene uncertain. The CDR3 bases are TGTGCCAGCAGCGTAGGAGGGATGAATTCACCCCTCCACTTT. It specifies CASSVGGMNSPLHF.